This TCR beta chain was found in a study of CD8+CD57+ T cells in acquired aplastic anemia. In patients chosen for sequencing, flow cytometry had shown CD8+CD57+ cell expansion. The germline V and J ends were trimmed by 6 bases and 4 bases, with 15 bases remaining between them. This CDR3 has 14 residues. Germline V lookup: CDR1 SNHLY, CDR2 FYNNEI. It was genomic DNA that served as the template for profiling TCR beta VDJ and CDR3. TCRdb re-called the reads with MiXCR, one entry per CDR3 protein. The repertoire includes 75,000 to 80,000 distinct CDR3 sequences, around 70% of them detected once, and about four fifths sits in the top ten.

This chain uses TRBV2 with TRBJ1-1; D is possibly TRBD1 (5 bases). Source material: sorted CD4+, CD8+, or CD8+CD57+ T cells (not recorded which) from PBMCs. The TCR was taken from a human donor with aplastic anemia. This chain's CDR3 is CASRAQGHGTEAFF. CDR3 DNA: TGTGCCAGCAGAGCCCAGGGTCATGGCACTGAAGCTTTCTTT.